This TCR beta chain originates from a study of shared clonotypes between healthy human individuals. Study-wide context: Used for every donor were three CD4 naive, three CD4 memory, two CD8 naive and one CD8 memory plate. Study conclusions and caveats: Naive CD4 clonotypes were shared across a handful of donors at 4.5% to 6%.

CDR1 is WNHNN and CDR2 is SYGVQD in the germline V gene (reference sequence). V lost 2 bases and J 4 bases, leaving 11 bases between the germline ends. This CDR3 comprises 14 residues. Researchers ran the assay at a deep level. Authors' processing steps: Without quality scores, immunoSEQ junctional reads could not be filtered like full-length reads. Profiled with immunoSEQ multiplex PCR; TCRdb holds only in-frame clones, not every one. V and J calls and clone size come straight from that table; D and trimming were deduced from the DNA. There are hundreds of thousands of clones in the sample; around 96% occur only once, and less than 0.06% lies in the top ten. Note on this clone: Its target is not known.

Sequenced material: naive CD4+ T cells sorted from blood. As for subset: CD45RA+ positively selected. The receptor comes from a woman in her twenties or thirties in good health. The chain employs TRBV10-1 and TRBJ1-1; D is unclear. CDR3 nucleotides: TGCGCCAGCAGTGAGGGCATACGGGGCACTGAAGCTTTCTTT. Encoded protein: CASSEGIRGTEAFF.